One T cell receptor (beta chain) is described in this entry. Measured with immunoSEQ multiplex PCR; TCRdb has only the in-frame clones, and not every one. The sample has 85,000 to 90,000 clones; 91% are singletons. V shed 10 bases and J shed 4 bases, with 13 bases lying between them. The CDR3 runs to 12 residues. Germline V gene lookup returns CDR1 MNHEY and CDR2 SMNVEV (reference sequence). The sample belongs to a study of T cell responses to AZD1222 COVID-19 vaccine. The chain is built from TRBV27 and TRBJ1-2; D is perhaps TRBD1 (6 bases). The source was peripheral blood, collected on day 0 of MenACWY control vaccination. The receptor was isolated from an adult in good health. The CDR3 protein is CATIGGGYGYTF. The CDR3 DNA reads as TGTGCCACAATAGGGGGGGGCTATGGCTACACCTTC.